This TCR beta chain comes out of a study of T cells expressing NK-cell markers. TCRdb reprocessed the 5' RACE reads, with one entry per CDR3 protein and no DNA. In total, the table holds tens of thousands of distinct CDR3 sequences. Germline assignment: CDR1 SGHVS and CDR2 FNYEAQ. This CDR3 is 12 amino acids long. The sequence was collected from a woman between 18 and 69 years old in good health. The sequencing sample was made of blood T cells: a sorted CD56 or NKG2C T cell subset, CD4+ or CD8+ T cells, or bulk PBMC T cells (not recorded which). The V gene is TRBV7-6, the J gene TRBJ2-5. Here the CDR3 reads CASSSYQETQYF.